This T cell receptor (beta chain) was sequenced for a study of OX40 agonist ivuxolimab in advanced cancers. Study details: Patients were given ivuxolimab, an antibody that agonizes OX40 (CD134).

This CDR3 is built from 13 residues. Germline CDR1 and CDR2: MNHEY and SVGAGI. Trimming pared 8 bases from V and 2 bases from J, leaving 9 bases between. Sequencing was performed with immunoSEQ multiplex PCR; in TCRdb, only in-frame clones are kept and a portion is missing. The sample contains roughly 62,000 clones, roughly 84% of which appear only once. The sample was CD4+ or CD8+ T cells sorted from blood, taken in a trial of the OX40 agonist ivuxolimab. This receptor was taken from an adult with an advanced solid tumor such as melanoma, head and neck, liver or kidney cancer. This sequence joins TRBV6-5 and TRBJ1-4; D might be TRBD1 (6 bases). In DNA form, the CDR3 reads TGTGCCAGCCGGGGGGCGACTAATGAAAAACTGTTTTTT. This encodes CASRGATNEKLFF.